Listed here is a single TCR beta chain. The target of this receptor is not known. The cohort was made up of 666 healthy bone marrow donors. Cohort members were all nominally healthy when sampled, although unrecorded immune exposures were likely present. The donor was CMV seronegative and belonged to the group of 380 or so seronegative cohort members. Each donor provided a peripheral blood sample, and peripheral blood mononuclear cells were used for TCR beta sequencing. Genomic DNA was extracted from the blood cell samples with the Qiagen DNeasy Blood Extraction Kit. The data were taken from a study of cytomegalovirus exposure and HLA in healthy donors (dated by TCRdb to 2017 to 2019). At the level of the whole study: In an earlier analysis of under 750 of the donors, approximately 300 Gb of sequence data and roughly 100 million unique TCR beta sequences from about 190 million T cells were reported. A later genetic analysis used genome-wide SNP genotypes for about three fifths of the 666 donors, treating that subset as a discovery cohort. The study aimed to test whether cataloging public T cell receptors could reveal signatures of past pathogen exposure. An earlier analysis of nearly 600 of the donors applied high-throughput TCR beta sequencing to assess whether each TCR beta V gene segment acted as functional or pseudogenic. On average, around 200,000 unique TCR beta nucleotide sequences were sequenced per donor among some 420 genotyped donors of the cohort, with roughly 18% of those sequences being non-productive. In the later analysis, no new phenotypic data were used to find candidate immune exposures; instead, reliance was placed on TCR beta sequences and their occurrence across donors. The T cell repertoires of about 700 subjects were profiled by immunosequencing and related to cytomegalovirus serostatus. Besides the first cohort of roughly 640 subjects, a separate validation cohort made up of 120 or so different subjects was used. Roughly 5 DR-DQ haplotypes were handled as single units for association and clustering, since linkage in the cohort was strong. The number of donors typed differed by locus, with roughly 620-630 for A, B, C, DRB1 and DQB1, around 500 for DQA1, about 610 for DPA1, and 472 for DPB1. To study patterns of TCR occurrence, a later analysis re-analyzed previously published TCR beta repertoires from 650 to 750 donors and added high-resolution HLA genotyping. All discovery cohort repertoires had been generated using a single sequencing platform. Alongside the repertoire data, information on donor age, sex, ethnicity and CMV serostatus was compiled. An early release covering just under 650 HLA-typed donors comprised roughly 300 gigabases of sequencing data and around 80 million unique TCR sequences. HLA typing covered class I and class II loci at four-digit resolution. The study combined high-throughput TCR immunosequencing, statistical association of individual TCRs with disease status, and machine learning to predict cytomegalovirus infection status. The genetic ancestry cluster associated with self-reported Caucasian donors included roughly four fifths of the roughly 400 genotyped donors.

Study-level results and caveats: A further reported finding was that TCR beta sequences accurately predicted the HLA-A and HLA-B alleles for most subjects in the first cohort. CMV serostatus was the only immune exposure information available for the cohort. Several of the top co-occurrence clusters appeared to be linked to parvovirus B19, influenza, CMV and Epstein-Barr virus, according to a later analysis. The presence/absence analyses assumed that sequencing depth was roughly uniform across donors, and that assumption may not be true. The cohort was sequenced for TCR beta chains only, and without alpha or paired-chain data the features that could be detected were limited. A later analysis found that HLA-associated TCR beta chains were more clonally expanded and had lower generation probabilities than equally common non-associated chains. The authors suggested that the approach could potentially be extended to other disease states and immunological phenotypes. A later analysis found that most CMV-associated TCR beta chains appeared HLA-restricted, with HLA associations seemingly driven largely by CMV exposure. A group of highly shared sequence variants was considered likely to be a technical artifact of the sequencing pipeline. In the study, approximately 160 TCR beta chains were listed as associated with cytomegalovirus. Some IMGT-functional V segments, including TRBV6-2 and TRBV6-3, could not be distinguished by the 87-base-pair reads and were therefore excluded. When HLA alleles, especially DR and DQ, strongly co-occurred, TCR associations were difficult to assign to individual alleles. Specific HLA alleles were associated with more than 15,000 TCR beta sequences at a false discovery rate of 0.05 in a later analysis. The classifier was reported to diagnose cytomegalovirus status with high specificity and sensitivity in both the original cohort and the validation cohort. Compared with the roughly 600-donor mean, donors in an Asian-associated ancestry cluster had fewer N-insertions in productive TCRs, according to a later genetic analysis. Because HLA typing was missing for some donors at each locus, association tests included only the typed subset. In an earlier analysis of some 500 of the donors, most TCR beta V segments were observed in productive rearrangements about 87% or about 30% of the time, broadly matching IMGT annotations. Because counts were too low, roughly 17 rarely observed V segments, including chromosome 9 orphons, were left out of the earlier analysis of some 600 of the donors. A few of the identified cytomegalovirus-associated TCR beta chains were confirmed in vitro to be specific for cytomegalovirus antigens. An association between a missense DCLRE1C variant and V-gene and J-gene trimming of TCR beta chains was found in a later genetic analysis and replicated in an independent cohort. Most TCR sequences were observed very rarely across donors, whereas some public TCRs were present in many individuals. In a later analysis, TCR association rates were found to vary across HLA loci, with the most associated TCRs seen for DRB1 alleles and the fewest for HLA-C alleles. Correlated functional status among segregating V segments might be attributable to linkage disequilibrium, but an unknown experimental factor could not be ruled out.

The library relied on the immunoSEQ multiplex PCR assay. For the multiplex PCR, a mixture combining 60 forward primers for TCR Vbeta segments and 13 reverse primers for TCR Jbeta segments was used. Amplification of the CDR3 region of rearranged TCR beta genes was performed with a multiplex PCR assay on genomic DNA. On the Illumina HiSeq System, the amplified TCR beta libraries were sequenced as 87-base-pair reads. In the paper's pipeline: In a later analysis, roughly 80 million unique TCR beta chains were counted across the roughly 610 repertoires, and about 10 million of these chains were shared by at least two donors. Raw reads were error-corrected and collapsed into unique sequences by a nearest-neighbor algorithm in which closely related sequences were merged to remove PCR and sequencing errors. Alignment of CDR3 sequences to IMGT reference sequences was used to assign V, D and J gene segments. For a sequence to be retained, at least a six-nucleotide match to both a V gene segment and a J gene segment was required. Rearrangements were classified as productive when the CDR3 lacked stop codons and remained in frame with V and J, and all other rearrangements were classified as non-productive. Following IMGT convention, CDR3 was defined as the stretch from the second conserved V-encoded cysteine to the conserved J-encoded phenylalanine. The earlier analysis of 550 to 650 of the donors excluded any sequence lacking an unambiguous match to a single V gene segment. In an earlier analysis of some 590 of the donors, a V segment was called functional when productive rearrangements were above 56.7%, and segregating when the standard deviation between donors exceeded 5%. A statistical classification framework was developed to diagnose cytomegalovirus status using the catalog of TCR beta chain sequences. In a later analysis, TCR nucleotide sequences were compared against IMGT/GENE-DB human TR gene sequences so that V and J genes could be assigned. Using the TCRdist pipeline, a later analysis assigned CDR3 sequences along with most-parsimonious VDJ recombination scenarios. A later analysis defined each TCR beta chain by its CDR3 amino acid sequence plus V-gene family, and excluded reads lacking a unique V-gene family. As a way to deal with suspected cross-contamination and a sequencing artifact, a later analysis dropped over 550 nucleotide sequences that were highly shared and had low generation probability. In a later analysis, a clonal expansion index for each public chain was calculated from normalized within-repertoire ranks of inferred template counts. In a later analysis, generation probabilities were computed using a VDJ recombination model fitted to out-of-frame rearrangements, and the results were checked against IGoR. In a later analysis, hypergeometric tests were used to score TCR-TCR, TCR-HLA and TCR-CMV co-occurrence, with a repertoire-size bias correction applied to TCR pairs. False discovery rates were estimated in a later analysis by permuting HLA or CMV assignments 20 times. In a later analysis, co-occurring TCRs were grouped using DBSCAN, and TCRdist sequence similarity was added for clustering within HLA-allele-positive subsets. For co-occurrence clustering, repertoires with fewer than 30,000 or more than 120,000 public chains were excluded, along with roughly 5 repertoires with anomalous nucleotide sharing. The immuneACCESS repertoire file appears here via TCRdb, limited to in-frame rearrangements. These files lack a portion of the clones; in checked studies, under half of the deficit traces to unresolved V genes, and the cause of the others is not known. That table supplies the V and J calls and clone size; D and trimming were determined from the DNA. The sample's records list 55,000 to 75,000 clones. Of the sample, approximately 4.3% is held by the ten largest clones.

There are 16 amino acids in the CDR3, from cysteine to phenylalanine inclusive. CDR3 DNA only is kept here, 48 bases in frame from base 1. The germline V end is reduced by 5 bases and the J end by 3 bases; junction bases left unmatched: 11. Looking up the germline V gene yields CDR1 SGHAT and CDR2 FQNNGV. Material: PBMCs. The receptor comes from a male donor in good health and CMV-seronegative. The chain joins TRBV11-2 to TRBJ2-5; TRBD2 lines up with 8 middle nucleotides. The CDR3 protein: CASSQSRTSGKETQYF. The sequence in DNA is TGTGCCAGCAGCCAGTCCCGAACTAGCGGCAAAGAGACCCAGTACTTC.